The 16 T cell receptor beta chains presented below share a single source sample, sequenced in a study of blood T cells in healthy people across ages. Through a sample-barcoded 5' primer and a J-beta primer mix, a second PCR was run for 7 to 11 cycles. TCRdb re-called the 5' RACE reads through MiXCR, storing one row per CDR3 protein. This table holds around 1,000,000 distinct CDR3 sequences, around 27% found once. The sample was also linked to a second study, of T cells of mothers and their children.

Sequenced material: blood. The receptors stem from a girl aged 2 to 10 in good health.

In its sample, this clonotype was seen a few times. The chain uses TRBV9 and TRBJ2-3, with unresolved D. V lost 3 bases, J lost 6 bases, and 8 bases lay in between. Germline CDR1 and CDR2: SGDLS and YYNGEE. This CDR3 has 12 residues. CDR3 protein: CASSDTMDTQYF. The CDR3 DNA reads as TGTGCCAGCAGCGACACGATGGATACGCAGTATTTT.

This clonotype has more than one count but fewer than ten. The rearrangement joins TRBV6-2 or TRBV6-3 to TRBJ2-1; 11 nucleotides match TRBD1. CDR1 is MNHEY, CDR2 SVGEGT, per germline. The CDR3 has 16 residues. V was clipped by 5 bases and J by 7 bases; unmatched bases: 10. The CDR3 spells CASSARTGGSGNEQFF. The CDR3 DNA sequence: TGTGCCAGCAGTGCACGGACAGGGGGCTCCGGGAATGAGCAGTTCTTC.

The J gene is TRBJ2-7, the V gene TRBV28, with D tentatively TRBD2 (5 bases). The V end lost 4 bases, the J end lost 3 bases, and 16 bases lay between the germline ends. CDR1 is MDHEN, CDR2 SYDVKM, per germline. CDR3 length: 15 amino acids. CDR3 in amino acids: CASSSPSTSVYEQYF. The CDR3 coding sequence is TGTGCCAGCAGTTCCCCCTCCACTAGTGTCTACGAGCAGTACTTC.

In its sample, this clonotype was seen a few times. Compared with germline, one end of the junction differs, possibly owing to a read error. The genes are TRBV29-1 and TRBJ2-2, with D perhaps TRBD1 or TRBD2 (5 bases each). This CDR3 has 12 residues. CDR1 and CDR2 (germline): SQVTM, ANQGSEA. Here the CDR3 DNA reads TGCAGCTTCAGGGTTTGGTCCGGGGAGCCGTTTTTT. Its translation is CSFRVWSGEPFF.

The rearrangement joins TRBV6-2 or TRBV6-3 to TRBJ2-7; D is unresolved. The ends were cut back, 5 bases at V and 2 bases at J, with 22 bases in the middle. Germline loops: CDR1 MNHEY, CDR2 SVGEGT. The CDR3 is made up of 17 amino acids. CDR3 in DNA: TGTGCCAGCAGTACCGCCCCCCCGGACCACTTAACCTACGAGCAGTACTTC. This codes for CASSTAPPDHLTYEQYF.

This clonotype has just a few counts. CDR3 sequence reads: CASNSGTSQYEQYF. The CDR3 DNA follows: TGTGCCAGCAATTCCGGGACATCTCAATACGAGCAGTACTTC. The chain recombines TRBV7-9 with TRBJ2-7; TRBD1 is a possible D gene (6 bases). This CDR3 is 14 amino acids long. Trimming cost V 7 bases and J 4 bases, with 17 bases left between them. Germline values: CDR1 SEHNR, CDR2 FQNEAQ (reference sequence).

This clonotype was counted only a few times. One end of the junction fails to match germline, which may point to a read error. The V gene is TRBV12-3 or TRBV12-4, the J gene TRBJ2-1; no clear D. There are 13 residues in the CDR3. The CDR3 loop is CASSLAGWGRIYF. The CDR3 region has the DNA TGTGCCAGCAGTTTGGCTGGGTGGGGTAGAATATACTTC.

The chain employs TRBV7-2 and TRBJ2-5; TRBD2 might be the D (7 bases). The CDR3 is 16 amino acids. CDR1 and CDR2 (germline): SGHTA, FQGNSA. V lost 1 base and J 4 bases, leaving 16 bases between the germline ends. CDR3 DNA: TGTGCCAGCAGCTTAGGTGGAGGGGGGGTTCGAGAGACCCAGTACTTC. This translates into CASSLGGGGVRETQYF.

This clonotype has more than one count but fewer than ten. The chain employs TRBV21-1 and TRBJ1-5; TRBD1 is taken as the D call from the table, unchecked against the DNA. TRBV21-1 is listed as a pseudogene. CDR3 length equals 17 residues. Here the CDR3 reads CASSEGKRDDVCQPQHF. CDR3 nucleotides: TGTGCCAGCAGCGAAGGAAAAAGGGACGACGTCTGTCAGCCCCAGCATTTT.

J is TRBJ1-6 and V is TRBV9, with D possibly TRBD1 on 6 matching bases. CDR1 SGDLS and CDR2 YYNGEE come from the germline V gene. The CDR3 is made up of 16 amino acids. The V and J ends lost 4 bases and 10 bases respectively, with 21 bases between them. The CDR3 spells CASSLGTLPTESPLHF. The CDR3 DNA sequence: TGTGCCAGCAGCCTCGGGACACTCCCCACAGAGTCACCCCTCCACTTT.

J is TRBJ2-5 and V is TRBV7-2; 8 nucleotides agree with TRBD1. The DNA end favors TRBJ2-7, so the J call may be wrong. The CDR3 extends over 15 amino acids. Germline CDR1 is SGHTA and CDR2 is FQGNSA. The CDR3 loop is CASSLGLGQGYEQYF. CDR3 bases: TGTGCCAGCAGCTTAGGGTTAGGACAGGGCTACGAGCAGTACTTC.

The CDR3 nucleotides read TGTGCCAGCAGCGCAGTCCAGGGGTCCGGGTCCTACAATGAGCAGTTCTTC. Protein product: CASSAVQGSGSYNEQFF. The chain couples TRBV7-8 to TRBJ2-1, with a possible D match to TRBD1 (6 bases). The CDR3 has 17 residues. Trimming removed 5 bases from V and 1 base from J, with 18 bases in between. Germline CDR1 reads SGHVS; CDR2 reads FQNEAQ.

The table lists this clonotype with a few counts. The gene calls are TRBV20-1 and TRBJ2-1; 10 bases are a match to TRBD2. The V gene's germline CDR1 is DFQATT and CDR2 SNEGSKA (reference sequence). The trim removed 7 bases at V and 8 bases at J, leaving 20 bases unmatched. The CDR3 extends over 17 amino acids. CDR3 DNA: TGCAGTGTTCTAAGCGGGGGGGCCATAGGCCACGTCGATGAGCAGTTCTTC. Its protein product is CSVLSGGAIGHVDEQFF.

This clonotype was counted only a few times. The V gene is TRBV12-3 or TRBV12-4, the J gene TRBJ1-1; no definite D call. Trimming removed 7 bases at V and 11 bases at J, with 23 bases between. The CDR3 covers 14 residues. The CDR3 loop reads CASTPFGGSNEAFF. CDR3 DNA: TGTGCCAGCACCCCCTTCGGAGGGTCTAACGAGGCTTTCTTT.

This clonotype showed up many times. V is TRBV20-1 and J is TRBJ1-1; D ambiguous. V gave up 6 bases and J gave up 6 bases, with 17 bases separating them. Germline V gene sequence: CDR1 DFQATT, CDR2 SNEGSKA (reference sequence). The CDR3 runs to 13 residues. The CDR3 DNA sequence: TGCAGTGCGACCGATTCTGGGTGGGCTGAAGCTTTCTTT. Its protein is CSATDSGWAEAFF.

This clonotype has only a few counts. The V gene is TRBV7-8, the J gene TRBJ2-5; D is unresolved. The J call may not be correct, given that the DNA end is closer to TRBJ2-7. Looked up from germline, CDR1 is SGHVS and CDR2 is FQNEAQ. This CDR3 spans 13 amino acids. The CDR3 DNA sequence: TGTGCCAGCAGCTTGGACCTACGAGACGAGCAGTACTTC. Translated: CASSLDLRDEQYF.